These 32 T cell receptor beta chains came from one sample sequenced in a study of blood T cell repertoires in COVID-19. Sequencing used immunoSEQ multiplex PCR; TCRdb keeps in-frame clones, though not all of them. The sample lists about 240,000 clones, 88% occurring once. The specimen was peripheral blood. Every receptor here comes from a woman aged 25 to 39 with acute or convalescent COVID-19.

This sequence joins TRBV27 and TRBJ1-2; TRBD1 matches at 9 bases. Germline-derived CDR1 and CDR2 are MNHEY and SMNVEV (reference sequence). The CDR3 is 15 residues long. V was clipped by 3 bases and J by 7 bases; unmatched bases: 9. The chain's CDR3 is CASSLGQGGWSGYTF. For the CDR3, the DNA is TGTGCCAGCAGTTTGGGACAGGGAGGATGGAGTGGCTACACCTTC.

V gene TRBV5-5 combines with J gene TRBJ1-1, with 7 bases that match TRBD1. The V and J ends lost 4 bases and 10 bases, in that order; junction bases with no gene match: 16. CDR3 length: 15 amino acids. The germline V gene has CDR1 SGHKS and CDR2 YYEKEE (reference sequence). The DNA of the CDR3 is TGTGCCAGCAGCGGAGCGGTACAGGGGCTTGATTTAGCTTTCTTT. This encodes CASSGAVQGLDLAFF.

CDR3 in DNA: TGTGCCAGCAGCTTCCTGGGCGGGGCTAGCACAGATACGCAGTATTTT. This sequence encodes CASSFLGGASTDTQYF. V and J are TRBV5-6 and TRBJ2-3; a weak D match, TRBD2 (6 bases). Germline loops: CDR1 SGHDT, CDR2 YYEEEE. Trimming removed 2 bases at V and 0 bases at J, with 13 bases between. The CDR3 extends over 16 amino acids.

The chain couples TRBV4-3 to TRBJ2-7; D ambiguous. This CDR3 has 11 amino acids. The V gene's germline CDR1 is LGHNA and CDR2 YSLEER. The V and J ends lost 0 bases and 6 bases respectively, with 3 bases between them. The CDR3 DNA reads TGCGCCAGCAGCCAAGACCGCGAGCAGTACTTC. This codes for CASSQDREQYF.

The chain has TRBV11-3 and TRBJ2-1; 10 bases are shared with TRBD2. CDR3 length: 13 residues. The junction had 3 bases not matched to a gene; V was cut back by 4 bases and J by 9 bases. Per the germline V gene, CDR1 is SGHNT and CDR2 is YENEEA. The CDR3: CASSSSGSFEQFF. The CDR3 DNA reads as TGTGCCAGCAGCTCTAGCGGGAGTTTTGAGCAGTTCTTC.

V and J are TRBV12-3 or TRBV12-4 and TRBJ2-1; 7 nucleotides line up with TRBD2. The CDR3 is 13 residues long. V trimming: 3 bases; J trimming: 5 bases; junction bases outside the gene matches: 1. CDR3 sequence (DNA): TGTGCCAGCAGTTTCCTAGCGGACAATGAGCAGTTCTTC. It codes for CASSFLADNEQFF.

The CDR3 nucleotides read TGTGCCAGAGGGACAGGGGTCTATGGCTACACCTTC. Translated: CARGTGVYGYTF. The rearrangement joins TRBV2 to TRBJ1-2; 10 positions agree with TRBD1. Per the germline V gene, CDR1 is SNHLY and CDR2 is FYNNEI. Trimming removed 9 bases from V and 4 bases from J; junction bases left unmatched: 2. The CDR3 is 12 residues long.

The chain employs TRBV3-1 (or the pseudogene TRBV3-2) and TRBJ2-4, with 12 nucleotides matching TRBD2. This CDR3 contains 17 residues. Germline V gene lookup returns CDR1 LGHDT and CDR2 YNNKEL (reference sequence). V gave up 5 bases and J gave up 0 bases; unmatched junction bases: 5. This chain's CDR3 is CASSRLAGDPAKNIQYF. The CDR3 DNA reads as TGTGCCAGCAGCAGACTAGCGGGAGATCCAGCCAAAAACATTCAGTACTTC.

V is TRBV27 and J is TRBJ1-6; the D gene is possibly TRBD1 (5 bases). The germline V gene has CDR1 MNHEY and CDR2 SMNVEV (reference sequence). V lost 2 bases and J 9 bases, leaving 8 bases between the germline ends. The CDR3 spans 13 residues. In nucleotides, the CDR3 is TGTGCCAGCAGTTTAAGGGGAAGTTCACCCCTCCACTTT. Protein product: CASSLRGSSPLHF.

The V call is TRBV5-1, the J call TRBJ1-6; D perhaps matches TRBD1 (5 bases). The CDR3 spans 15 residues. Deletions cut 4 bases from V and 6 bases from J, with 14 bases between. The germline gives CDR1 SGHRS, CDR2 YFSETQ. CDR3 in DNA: TGCGCCAGCAGCCCGCAGGGTAATGTTAATTCACCCCTCCACTTT. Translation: CASSPQGNVNSPLHF.

The CDR3 bases are TGTGCCAGCAGTGAAGGATCAAGCGGAATCACCTACGAGCAGTACTTC. Its translation is CASSEGSSGITYEQYF. The rearrangement joins TRBV6-1 to TRBJ2-7; perhaps TRBD2 as D (5 bases). The V gene's germline CDR1 is MNHNS and CDR2 SASEGT. Trimming stripped 1 base from V and 2 bases from J, with 15 bases between. CDR3 length: 16 amino acids.

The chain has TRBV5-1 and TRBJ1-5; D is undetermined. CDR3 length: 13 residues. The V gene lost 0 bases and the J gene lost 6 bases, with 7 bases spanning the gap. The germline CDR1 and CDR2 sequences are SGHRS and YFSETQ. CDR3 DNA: TGCGCCAGCAGCTTGGCGCCGGGTCAGCCCCAGCATTTT. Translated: CASSLAPGQPQHF.

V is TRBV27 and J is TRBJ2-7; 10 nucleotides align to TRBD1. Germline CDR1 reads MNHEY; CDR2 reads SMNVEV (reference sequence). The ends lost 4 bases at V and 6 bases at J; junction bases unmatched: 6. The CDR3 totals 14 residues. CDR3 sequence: CASSSDRGNSEQYF. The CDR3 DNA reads TGTGCCAGCAGTTCGGACAGGGGGAATAGCGAGCAGTACTTC.

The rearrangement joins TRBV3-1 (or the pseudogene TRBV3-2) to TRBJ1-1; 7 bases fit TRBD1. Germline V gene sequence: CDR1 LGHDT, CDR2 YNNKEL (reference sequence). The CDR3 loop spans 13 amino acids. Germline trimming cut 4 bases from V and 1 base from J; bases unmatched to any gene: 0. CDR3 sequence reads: CASSRQGNTEAFF. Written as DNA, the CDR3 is TGTGCCAGCAGCCGACAGGGGAACACTGAAGCTTTCTTT.

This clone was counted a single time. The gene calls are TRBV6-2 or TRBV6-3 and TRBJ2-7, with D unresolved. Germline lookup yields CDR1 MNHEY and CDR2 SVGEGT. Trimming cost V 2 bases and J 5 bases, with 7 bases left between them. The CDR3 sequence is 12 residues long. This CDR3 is CASSYERNEQYF. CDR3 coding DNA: TGTGCCAGCAGTTACGAGAGAAACGAGCAGTACTTC.

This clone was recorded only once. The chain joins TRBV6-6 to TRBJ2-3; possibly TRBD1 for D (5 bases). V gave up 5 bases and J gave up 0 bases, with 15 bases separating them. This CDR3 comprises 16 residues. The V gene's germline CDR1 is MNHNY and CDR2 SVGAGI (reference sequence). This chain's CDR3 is CASSHRQSTSTDTQYF. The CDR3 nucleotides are TGTGCCAGCAGTCACCGACAGAGCACTAGCACAGATACGCAGTATTTT.

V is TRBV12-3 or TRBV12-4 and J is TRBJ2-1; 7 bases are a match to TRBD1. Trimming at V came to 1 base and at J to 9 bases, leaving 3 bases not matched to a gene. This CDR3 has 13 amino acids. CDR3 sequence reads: CASSLVEGAEQFF. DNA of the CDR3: TGTGCCAGCAGTTTAGTTGAGGGGGCTGAGCAGTTCTTC.

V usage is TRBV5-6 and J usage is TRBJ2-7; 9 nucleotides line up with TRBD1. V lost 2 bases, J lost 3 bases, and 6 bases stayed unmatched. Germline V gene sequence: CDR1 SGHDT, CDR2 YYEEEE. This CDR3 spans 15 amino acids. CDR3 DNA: TGTGCCAGCAGCTTAGGGACAGGGATAGTCTACGAGCAGTACTTC. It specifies CASSLGTGIVYEQYF.

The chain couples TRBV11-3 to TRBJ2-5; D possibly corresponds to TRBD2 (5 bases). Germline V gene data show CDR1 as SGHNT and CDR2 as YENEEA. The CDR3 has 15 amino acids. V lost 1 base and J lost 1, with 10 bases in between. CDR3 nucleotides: TGTGCCAGCAGCTTAGGAGGGAGTTTCCAAGAGACCCAGTACTTC. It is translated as CASSLGGSFQETQYF. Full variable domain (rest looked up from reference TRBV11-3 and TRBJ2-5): EAGVVQSPRYKIIEKKQPVAFWCNPISGHNTLYWYLQNLGQGPELLIRYENEEAVDDSQLPKDRFSAERLKGVDSTLKIQPAELGDSAVYLCASSLGGSFQETQYFGPGTRLLVL.

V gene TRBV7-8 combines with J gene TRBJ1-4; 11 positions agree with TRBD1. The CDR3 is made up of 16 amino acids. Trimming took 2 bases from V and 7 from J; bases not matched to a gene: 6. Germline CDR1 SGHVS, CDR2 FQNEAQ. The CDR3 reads CASSLLSGTGGEKLFF. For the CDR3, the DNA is TGTGCCAGCAGCTTACTATCCGGGACAGGGGGTGAAAAACTGTTTTTT.

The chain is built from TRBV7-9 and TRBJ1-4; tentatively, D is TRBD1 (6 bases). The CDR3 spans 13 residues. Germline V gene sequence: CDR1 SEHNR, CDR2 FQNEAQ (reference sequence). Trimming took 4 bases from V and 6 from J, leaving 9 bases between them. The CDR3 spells CASSSPGDEKLFF. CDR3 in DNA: TGTGCCAGCAGCTCCCCAGGGGATGAAAAACTGTTTTTT.

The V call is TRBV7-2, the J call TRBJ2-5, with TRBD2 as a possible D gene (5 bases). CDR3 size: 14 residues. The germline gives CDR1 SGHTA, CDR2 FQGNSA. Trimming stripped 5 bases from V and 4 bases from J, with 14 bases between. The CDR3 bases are TGTGCCAGCAGCCCACCGCGGGTTCGAGAGACCCAGTACTTC. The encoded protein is CASSPPRVRETQYF.

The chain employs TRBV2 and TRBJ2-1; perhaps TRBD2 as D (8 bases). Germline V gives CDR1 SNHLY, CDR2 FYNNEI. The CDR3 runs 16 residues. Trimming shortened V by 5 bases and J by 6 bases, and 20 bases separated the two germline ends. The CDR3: CASSLAGGLGGNEQFF. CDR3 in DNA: TGTGCCAGCAGTCTGGCAGGGGGACTAGGCGGCAATGAGCAGTTCTTC.

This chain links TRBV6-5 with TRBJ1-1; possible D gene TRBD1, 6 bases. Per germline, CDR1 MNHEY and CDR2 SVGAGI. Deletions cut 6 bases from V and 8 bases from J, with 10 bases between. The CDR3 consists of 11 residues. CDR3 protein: CASRQTGEAFF. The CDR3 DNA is TGTGCCAGCAGACAAACAGGGGAAGCTTTCTTT.

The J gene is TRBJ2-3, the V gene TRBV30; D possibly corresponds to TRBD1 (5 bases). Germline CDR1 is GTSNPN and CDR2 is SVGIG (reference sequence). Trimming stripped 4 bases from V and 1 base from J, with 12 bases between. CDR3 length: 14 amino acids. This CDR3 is CAWKTEWRTDTQYF. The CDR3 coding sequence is TGTGCCTGGAAGACAGAATGGCGCACAGATACGCAGTATTTT.

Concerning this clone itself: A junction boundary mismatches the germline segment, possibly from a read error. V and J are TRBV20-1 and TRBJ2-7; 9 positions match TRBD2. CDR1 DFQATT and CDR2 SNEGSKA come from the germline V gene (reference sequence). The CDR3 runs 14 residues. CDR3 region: CSASFSGSSYERYF. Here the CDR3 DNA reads TGCAGTGCTAGTTTTAGCGGGAGCTCCTACGAGCGGTACTTC.

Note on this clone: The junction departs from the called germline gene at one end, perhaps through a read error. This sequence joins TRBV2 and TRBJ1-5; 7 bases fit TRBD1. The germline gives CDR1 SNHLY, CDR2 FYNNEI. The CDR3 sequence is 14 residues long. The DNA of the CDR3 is TGTGCCAGCAGTGTATGGACAGGCAAGCAGCCCCAGCATTTT. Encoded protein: CASSVWTGKQPQHF. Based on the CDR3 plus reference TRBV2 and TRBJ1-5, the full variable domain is EPEVTQTPSHQVTQMGQEVILRCVPISNHLYFYWYRQILGQKVEFLVSFYNNEISEKSEIFDDQFSVERPDGSNFTLKIRSTKLEDSAMYFCASSVWTGKQPQHFGDGTRLSIL.

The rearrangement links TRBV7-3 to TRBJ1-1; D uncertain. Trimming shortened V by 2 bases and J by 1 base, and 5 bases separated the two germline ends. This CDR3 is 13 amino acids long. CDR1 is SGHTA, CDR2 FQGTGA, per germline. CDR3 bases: TGTGCCAGCAGCTTAGCGGGGAACACTGAAGCTTTCTTT. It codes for CASSLAGNTEAFF.

CDR3 nucleotides: TGTGCCAGCAGCCACGGGAGCCGGGGAGGGGAGCAGTTCTTC. Encoded protein: CASSHGSRGGEQFF. The chain has TRBV6-5 and TRBJ2-1; 7 bases are a match to TRBD2. V was pared by 6 bases and J by 10 bases, with 12 bases of the junction left unmatched. This CDR3 region has 14 residues. Germline lookup yields CDR1 MNHEY and CDR2 SVGAGI.

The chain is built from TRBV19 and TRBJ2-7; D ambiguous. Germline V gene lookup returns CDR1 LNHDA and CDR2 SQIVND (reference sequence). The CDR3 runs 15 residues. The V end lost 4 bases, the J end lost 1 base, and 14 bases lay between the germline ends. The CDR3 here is CASSTSSADSYEQYF. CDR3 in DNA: TGTGCCAGTAGTACCTCCAGCGCAGATTCCTACGAGCAGTACTTC.

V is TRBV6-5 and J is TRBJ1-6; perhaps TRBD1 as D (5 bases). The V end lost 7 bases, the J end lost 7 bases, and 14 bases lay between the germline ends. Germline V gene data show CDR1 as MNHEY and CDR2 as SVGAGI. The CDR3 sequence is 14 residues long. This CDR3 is CASKQAGRNSPLHF. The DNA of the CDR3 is TGTGCCAGCAAACAGGCCGGACGGAATTCACCCCTCCACTTT.

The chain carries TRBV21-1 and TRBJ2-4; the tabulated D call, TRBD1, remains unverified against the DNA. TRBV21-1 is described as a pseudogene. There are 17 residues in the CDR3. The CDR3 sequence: CASSDRGRRILRNIQYF. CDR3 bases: TGTGCCAGCAGCGACAGGGGCCGCCGGATCCTCAGGAACATTCAGTACTTC.